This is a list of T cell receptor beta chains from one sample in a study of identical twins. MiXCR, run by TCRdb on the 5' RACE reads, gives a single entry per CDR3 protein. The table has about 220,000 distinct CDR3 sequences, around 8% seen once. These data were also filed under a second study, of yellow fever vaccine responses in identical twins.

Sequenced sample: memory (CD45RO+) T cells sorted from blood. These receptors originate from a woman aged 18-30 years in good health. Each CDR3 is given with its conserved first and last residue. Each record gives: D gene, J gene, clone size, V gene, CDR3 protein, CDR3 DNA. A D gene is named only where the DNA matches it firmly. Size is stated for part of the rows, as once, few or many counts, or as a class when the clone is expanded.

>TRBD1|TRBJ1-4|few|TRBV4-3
CASSRRGQGEGLSEKLFF
TGCGCCAGCAGCCGGAGGGGACAGGGGGAGGGACTCAGTGAAAAACTGTTTTTT
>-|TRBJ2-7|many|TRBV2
CATNRGGFEQYF
TGTGCCACCAACCGTGGGGGGTTCGAGCAGTACTTC
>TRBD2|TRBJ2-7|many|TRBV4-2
CASSQVEREMVYEQYF
TGTGCCAGCAGCCAAGTCGAGCGGGAGATGGTCTACGAGCAGTACTTC
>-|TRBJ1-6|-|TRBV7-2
CASSLDPNSPLHF
TGTGCCAGCAGCTTAGATCCGAATTCACCCCTCCACTTT
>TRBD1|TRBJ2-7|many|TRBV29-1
CSVAGTGTYEQYF
TGCAGCGTAGCCGGGACAGGGACCTACGAGCAGTACTTC
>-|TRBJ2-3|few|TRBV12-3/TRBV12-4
CASSFSTMDTQYF
TGTGCCAGCAGTTTTTCGACTATGGATACGCAGTATTTT
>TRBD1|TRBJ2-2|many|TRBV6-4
CASSAKTGANTGELFF
TGTGCCAGCAGTGCAAAGACAGGGGCCAACACCGGGGAGCTGTTTTTT
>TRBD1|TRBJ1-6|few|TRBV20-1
CSAPPGTGDSPLHF
TGCAGTGCCCCTCCCGGGACAGGGGACTCACCCCTCCACTTT
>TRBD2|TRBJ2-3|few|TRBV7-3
CASSLIAGGEDTQYF
TGTGCCAGCAGCTTAATAGCGGGGGGGGAAGATACGCAGTATTTT
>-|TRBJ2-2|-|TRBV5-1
CASSSSVTGELFF
TGCGCCAGCAGTTCTAGCGTCACCGGGGAGCTGTTTTTT
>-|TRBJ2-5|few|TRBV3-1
CASSPFQGGQETQYF
TGTGCCAGCAGCCCCTTCCAAGGGGGACAAGAGACCCAGTACTTC
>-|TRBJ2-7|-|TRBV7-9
CASGQGTEQYF
TGTGCCAGCGGCCAAGGGACGGAGCAGTACTTC